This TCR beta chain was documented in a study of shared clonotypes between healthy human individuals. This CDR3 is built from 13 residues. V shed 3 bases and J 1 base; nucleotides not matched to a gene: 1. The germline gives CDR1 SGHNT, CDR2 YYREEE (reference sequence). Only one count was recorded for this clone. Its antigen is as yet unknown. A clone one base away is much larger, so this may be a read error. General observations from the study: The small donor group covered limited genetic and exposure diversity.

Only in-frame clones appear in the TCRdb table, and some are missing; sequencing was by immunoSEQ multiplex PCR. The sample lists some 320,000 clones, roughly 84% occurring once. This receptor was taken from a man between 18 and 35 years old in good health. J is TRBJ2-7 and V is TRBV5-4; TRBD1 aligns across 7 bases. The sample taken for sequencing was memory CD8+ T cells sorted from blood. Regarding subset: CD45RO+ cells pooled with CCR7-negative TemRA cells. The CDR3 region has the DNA TGTGCCAGCAGCTGGGACAGTTCCTACGAGCAGTACTTC. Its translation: CASSWDSSYEQYF.